The rows below give T cell receptor beta chains drawn from one sample of a study of blood T cells in healthy people across ages. TCRdb recomputed calls from the 5' RACE reads with MiXCR, one row per CDR3 protein. The sample yields hundreds of thousands of distinct CDR3 sequences, around half seen once. Specimen: blood. The receptor set was obtained from a woman aged 55 to 70 in good health. Each CDR3 is given with its conserved first and last residue. The D gene is left open where the match is weak. Rows may omit the clone size; those that give it use once, few, many or a size class.

once	TRBV9	TRBJ2-2	TRBD2	TGTGCCAGCAGCCCTAGGACTAGCGGGAGCTCCGGGGAGCTGTTTTTT	CASSPRTSGSSGELFF
few	TRBV28	TRBJ1-3	NA	TGTGCCAGCAGTTTGCCGACTGCTGGAAGAAACACCATATATTTT	CASSLPTAGRNTIYF
NA	TRBV7-7	TRBJ2-5	NA	TGTGCCAGCAGCTTCGACTGGGTGGGAGAGACCCAGTACTTC	CASSFDWVGETQYF
few	TRBV7-3	TRBJ2-5	NA	TGTGCCATCCTCGGGGCCCAAAAAGAGACCCAGTACTTC	CAILGAQKETQYF
NA	TRBV20-1	TRBJ2-1	TRBD2	TGCAGTGCTAGAGGGGCGGGAGTCCCAGAGCAGTTCTTC	CSARGAGVPEQFF
few	TRBV29-1	TRBJ2-7	TRBD1	TGCAGCGTCGCACAGGGGGTTGTCAACGAGCAGTACTTC	CSVAQGVVNEQYF
NA	TRBV15	TRBJ2-4	NA	TGTGCCACCAGCAGAGATTTCGGCGTCTCGGCCAAAAACATTCAGTACTTC	CATSRDFGVSAKNIQYF
NA	TRBV6-2/TRBV6-3	TRBJ2-1	NA	TGTGCCAGCAGCAGGTTCTCCTACAATGAGCAGTTCTTC	CASSRFSYNEQFF
few	TRBV10-3	TRBJ2-7	TRBD1	TGTGCCATCTGGACAGGCCGCGAGCAGTACTTC	CAIWTGREQYF
few	TRBV20-1	TRBJ2-4	NA	TGCAGTAGGGGGGAAATGGACATTCAGTACTTC	CSRGEMDIQYF
NA	TRBV12-3/TRBV12-4	TRBJ1-1	NA	TGTGCCAGCAGTTTAGCGCTGGCGAACACTGAAGCTTTCTTT	CASSLALANTEAFF
NA	TRBV2	TRBJ2-7	NA	TGTGCCAGCAGTGAAACATTGAGCTCCTACGAGCAGTACTTC	CASSETLSSYEQYF
NA	TRBV12-3/TRBV12-4	TRBJ2-7	TRBD1	TGTGCCAGCAGTTGGCCGGACAGGGGATCCTACGAGCAGTACTTC	CASSWPDRGSYEQYF
NA	TRBV7-9	TRBJ2-5	NA	TGTGCCAGCAGCTTATCTAAGGGGCTCCACGGAGAGACCCAGTACTTC	CASSLSKGLHGETQYF
few	TRBV5-1	TRBJ1-1	NA	TGCGCCAGCAGCCCATACGTCGAGACTGAAGCTTTCTTT	CASSPYVETEAFF